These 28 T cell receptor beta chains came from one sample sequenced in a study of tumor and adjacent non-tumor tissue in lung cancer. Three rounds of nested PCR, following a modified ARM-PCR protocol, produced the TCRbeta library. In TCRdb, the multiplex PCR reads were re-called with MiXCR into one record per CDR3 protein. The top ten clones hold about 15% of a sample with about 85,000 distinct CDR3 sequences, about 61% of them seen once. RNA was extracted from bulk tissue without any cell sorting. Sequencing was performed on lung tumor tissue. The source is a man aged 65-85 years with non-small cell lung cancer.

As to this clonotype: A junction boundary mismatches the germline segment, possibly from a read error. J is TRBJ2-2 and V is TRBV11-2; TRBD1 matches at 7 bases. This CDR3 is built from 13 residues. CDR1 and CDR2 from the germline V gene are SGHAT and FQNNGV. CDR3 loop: CANSPQGTRDLFF. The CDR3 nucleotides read TGTGCCAACAGTCCACAGGGGACCAGGGACCTGTTTTTT.

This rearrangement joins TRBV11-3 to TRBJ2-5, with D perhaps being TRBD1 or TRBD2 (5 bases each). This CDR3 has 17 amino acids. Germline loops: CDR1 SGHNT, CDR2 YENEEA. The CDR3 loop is CGCSLGAQGFEGETQYF. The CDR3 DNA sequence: TGTGGCTGCAGCTTAGGCGCCCAAGGTTTTGAGGGGGAGACCCAGTACTTC.

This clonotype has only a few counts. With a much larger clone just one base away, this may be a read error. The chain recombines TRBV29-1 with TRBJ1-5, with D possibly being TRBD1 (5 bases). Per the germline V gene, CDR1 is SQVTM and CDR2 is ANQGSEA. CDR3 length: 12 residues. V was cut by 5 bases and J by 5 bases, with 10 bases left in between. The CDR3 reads CSVKLGDQPQHF. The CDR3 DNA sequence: TGCAGCGTTAAATTAGGGGATCAGCCCCAGCATTTT.

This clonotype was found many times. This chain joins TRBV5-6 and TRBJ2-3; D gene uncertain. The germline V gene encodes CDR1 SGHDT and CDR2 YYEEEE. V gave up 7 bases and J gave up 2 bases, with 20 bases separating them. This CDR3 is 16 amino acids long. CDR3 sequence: CASATQQAGDTDTQYF. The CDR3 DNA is TGTGCCAGCGCAACTCAGCAGGCAGGTGACACAGATACGCAGTATTTT.

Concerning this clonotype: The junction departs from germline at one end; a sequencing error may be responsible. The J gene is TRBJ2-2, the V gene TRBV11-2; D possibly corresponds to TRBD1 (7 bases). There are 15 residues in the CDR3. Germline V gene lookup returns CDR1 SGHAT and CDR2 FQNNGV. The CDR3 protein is CVSSLGRGRTEELLF. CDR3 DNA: TGTGTCAGCAGCTTAGGCAGGGGGAGGACCGAGGAGCTGCTTTTT.

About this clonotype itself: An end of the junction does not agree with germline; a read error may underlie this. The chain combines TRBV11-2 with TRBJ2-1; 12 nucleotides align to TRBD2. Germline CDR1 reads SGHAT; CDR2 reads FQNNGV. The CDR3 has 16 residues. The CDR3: CGSIRTSGEGYNEQFF. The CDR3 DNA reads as TGTGGCAGCATCCGGACTAGCGGGGAAGGCTACAATGAGCAGTTCTTC.

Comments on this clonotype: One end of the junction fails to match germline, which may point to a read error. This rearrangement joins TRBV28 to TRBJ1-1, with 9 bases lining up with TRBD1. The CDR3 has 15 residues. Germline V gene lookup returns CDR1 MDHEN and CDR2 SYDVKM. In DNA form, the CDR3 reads TGTGTCAGCAGTTCGTCGGGACAGGGTCACGCTGAAGCTTTCTTT. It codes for CVSSSSGQGHAEAFF.

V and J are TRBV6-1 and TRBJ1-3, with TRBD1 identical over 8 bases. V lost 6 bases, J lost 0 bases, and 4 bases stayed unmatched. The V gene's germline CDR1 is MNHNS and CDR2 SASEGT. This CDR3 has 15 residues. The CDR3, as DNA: TGTGCCAGCAGCGGGACAGGAACCTCTGGAAACACCATATATTTT. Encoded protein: CASSGTGTSGNTIYF.

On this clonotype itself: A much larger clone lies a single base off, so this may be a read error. In nucleotides, the CDR3 is TGTGCCAGCAGTGGGGCGTTTACGCCCTCGCGGGAGACCCAGTACTTC. Translating gives CASSGAFTPSRETQYF. The chain uses TRBV6-1 and TRBJ2-5, with unresolved D. Per germline, CDR1 MNHNS and CDR2 SASEGT. Trimming shortened V by 4 bases and J by 5 bases, and 20 bases separated the two germline ends. The CDR3 loop spans 16 amino acids.

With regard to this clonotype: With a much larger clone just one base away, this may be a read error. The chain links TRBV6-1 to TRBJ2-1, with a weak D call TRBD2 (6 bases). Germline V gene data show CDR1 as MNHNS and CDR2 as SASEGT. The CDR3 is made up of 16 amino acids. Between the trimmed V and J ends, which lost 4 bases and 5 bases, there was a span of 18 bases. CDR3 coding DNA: TGTGCCAGCAGTGCACTATCGGGGGTGACCAACAATGAGCAGTTCTTC. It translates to CASSALSGVTNNEQFF.

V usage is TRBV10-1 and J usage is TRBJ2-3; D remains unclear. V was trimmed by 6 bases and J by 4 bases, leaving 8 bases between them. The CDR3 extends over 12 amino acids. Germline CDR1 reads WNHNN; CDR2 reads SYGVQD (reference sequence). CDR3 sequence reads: CASSIESDTQYF. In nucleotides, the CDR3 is TGCGCCAGCAGCATCGAATCAGATACGCAGTATTTT.

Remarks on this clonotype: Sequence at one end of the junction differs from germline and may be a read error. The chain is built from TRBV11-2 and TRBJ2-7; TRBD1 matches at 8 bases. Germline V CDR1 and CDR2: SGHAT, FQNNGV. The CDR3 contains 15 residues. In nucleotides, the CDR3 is TGTGCCAGCAGCTTAGATACAGGGGGAAGGTACGGGCAGTACTTC. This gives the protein CASSLDTGGRYGQYF.

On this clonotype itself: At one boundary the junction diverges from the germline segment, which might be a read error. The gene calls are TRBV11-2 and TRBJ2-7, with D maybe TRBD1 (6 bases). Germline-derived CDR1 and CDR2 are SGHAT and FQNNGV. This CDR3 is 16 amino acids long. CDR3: CASSPGPGHAAYEQYF. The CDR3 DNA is TGTGCCAGCAGCCCGGGACCGGGACATGCTGCATACGAGCAGTATTTC. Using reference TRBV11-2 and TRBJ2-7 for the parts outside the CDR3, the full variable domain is EAGVAQSPRYKIIEKRQSVAFWCNPISGHATLYWYQQILGQGPKLLIQFQNNGVVDDSQLPKDRFSAERLKGVDSTLKIQPAKLEDSAVYLCASSPGPGHAAYEQYFGPGTRLTVT.

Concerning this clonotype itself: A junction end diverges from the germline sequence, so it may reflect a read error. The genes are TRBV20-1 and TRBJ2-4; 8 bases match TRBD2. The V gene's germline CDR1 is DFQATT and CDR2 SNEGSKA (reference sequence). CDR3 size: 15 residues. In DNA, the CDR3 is TGCAGTGCTAGAGAGTTCGGGACTAGTCAAAACATTCAATACTTC. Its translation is CSAREFGTSQNIQYF.

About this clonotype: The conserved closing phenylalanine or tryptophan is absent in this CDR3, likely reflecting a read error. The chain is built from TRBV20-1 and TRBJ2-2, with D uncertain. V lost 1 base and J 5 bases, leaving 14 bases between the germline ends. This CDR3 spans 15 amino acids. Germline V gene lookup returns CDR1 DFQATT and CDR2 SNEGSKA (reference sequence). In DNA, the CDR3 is TGCAGTGCTAGAGTCTCAGGTGGCAGTACCGGGGAGCTGTTTTTA. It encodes CSARVSGGSTGELFL.

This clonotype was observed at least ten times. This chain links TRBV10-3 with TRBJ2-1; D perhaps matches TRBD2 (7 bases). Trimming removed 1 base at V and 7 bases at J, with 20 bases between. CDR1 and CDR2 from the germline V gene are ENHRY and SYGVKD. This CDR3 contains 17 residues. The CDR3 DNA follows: TGTGCCATCAGTGAGTTGGGAGGGGGTCATCGAGGTAATGAGCAGTTCTTC. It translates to CAISELGGGHRGNEQFF.

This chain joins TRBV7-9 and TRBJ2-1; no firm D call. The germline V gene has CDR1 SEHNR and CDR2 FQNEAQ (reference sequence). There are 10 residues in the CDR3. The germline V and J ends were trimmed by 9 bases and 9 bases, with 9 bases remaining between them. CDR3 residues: CASSIGEQFF. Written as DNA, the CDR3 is TGTGCCAGTAGCATAGGTGAGCAGTTCTTC. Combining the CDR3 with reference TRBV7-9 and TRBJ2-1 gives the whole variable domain DTGVSQNPRHKITKRGQNVTFRCDPISEHNRLYWYRQTLGQGPEFLTYFQNEAQLEKSRLLSDRFSAERPKGSFSTLEIQRTEQGDSAMYLCASSIGEQFFGPGTRLTVL.

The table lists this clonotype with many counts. For the CDR3, the DNA is TGTGCCAGCAGTGAACCCCTAGCGGGGGGGCCACGGGCCAAAAACATTCAGTACTTC. Translating gives CASSEPLAGGPRAKNIQYF. The chain has TRBV6-1 and TRBJ2-4, with 12 bases matching TRBD2. V lost 2 bases to trimming and J lost 1 base; unmatched junction nucleotides: 9. The CDR3 contains 19 residues. In germline, CDR1 is MNHNS, CDR2 SASEGT.

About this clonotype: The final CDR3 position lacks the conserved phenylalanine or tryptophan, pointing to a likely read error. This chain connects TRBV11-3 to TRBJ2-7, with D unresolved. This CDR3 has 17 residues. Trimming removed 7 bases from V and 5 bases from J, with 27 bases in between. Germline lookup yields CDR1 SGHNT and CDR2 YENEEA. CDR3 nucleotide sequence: TGTGCCAGCAACTCCTTGGGCCTTAGCTTGGAAGGGAACGAGCAGTACCTC. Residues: CASNSLGLSLEGNEQYL.

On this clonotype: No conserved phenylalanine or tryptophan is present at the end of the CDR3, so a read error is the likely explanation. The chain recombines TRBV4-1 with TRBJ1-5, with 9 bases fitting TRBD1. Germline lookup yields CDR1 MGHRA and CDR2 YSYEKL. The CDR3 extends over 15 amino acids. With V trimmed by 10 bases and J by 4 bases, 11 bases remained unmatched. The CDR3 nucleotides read TGCGCCAATAGCCAACAAGACAGGGGGAATCAGCCCCAGCATTAT. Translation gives CANSQQDRGNQPQHY.

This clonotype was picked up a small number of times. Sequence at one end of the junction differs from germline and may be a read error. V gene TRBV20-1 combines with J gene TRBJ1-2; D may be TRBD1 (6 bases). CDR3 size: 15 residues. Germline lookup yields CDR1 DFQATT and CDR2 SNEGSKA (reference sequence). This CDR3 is CSAVDIIRGNYGYTF. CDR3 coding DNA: TGCAGTGCCGTAGACATAATCAGGGGAAACTATGGCTACACATTC.

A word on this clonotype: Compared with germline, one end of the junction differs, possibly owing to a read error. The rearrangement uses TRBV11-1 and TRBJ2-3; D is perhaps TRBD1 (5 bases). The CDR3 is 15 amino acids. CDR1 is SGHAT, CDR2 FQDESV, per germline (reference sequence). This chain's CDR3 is CAGSLLGRGTDRQYF. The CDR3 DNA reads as TGTGCCGGCAGCTTACTGGGTAGGGGCACAGATAGGCAATATTTT. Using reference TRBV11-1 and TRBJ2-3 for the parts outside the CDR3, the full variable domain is EAEVAQSPRYKITEKSQAVAFWCDPISGHATLYWYRQILGQGPELLVQFQDESVVDDSQLPKDRFSAERLKGVDSTLKIQPAELGDSAMYLCAGSLLGRGTDRQYFGPGTRLTVL.

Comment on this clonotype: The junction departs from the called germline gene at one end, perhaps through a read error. CDR3 residues: CLSSSSGTGRYELFF. As DNA, the CDR3 is TGCCTCAGCAGCTCCTCGGGGACAGGGCGGTATGAGCTGTTCTTC. The chain combines TRBV10-2 with TRBJ2-1, with 9 bases matching TRBD1. CDR1 and CDR2 from the germline V gene are WSHSY and SAAADI. CDR3 size: 15 residues.

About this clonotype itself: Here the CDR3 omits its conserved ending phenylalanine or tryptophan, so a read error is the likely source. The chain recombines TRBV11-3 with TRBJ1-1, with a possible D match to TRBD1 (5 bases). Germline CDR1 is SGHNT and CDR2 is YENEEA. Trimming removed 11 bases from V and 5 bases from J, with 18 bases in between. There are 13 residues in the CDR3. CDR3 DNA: TGTGCCTGCAACCCCGGGCAGGGTACTGAAGCTTTCCTT. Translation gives CACNPGQGTEAFL.

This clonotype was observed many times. The CDR3 loop reads CSVMGGRGAGYNEQFF. The CDR3 DNA follows: TGCAGCGTCATGGGGGGTCGGGGGGCTGGGTACAATGAGCAGTTCTTC. The J gene is TRBJ2-1, the V gene TRBV29-1, with a weak D call TRBD2 (7 bases). The CDR3 has 16 amino acids. Germline lookup yields CDR1 SQVTM and CDR2 ANQGSEA. Between the trimmed V and J ends, which lost 6 bases and 4 bases, there was a span of 22 bases.

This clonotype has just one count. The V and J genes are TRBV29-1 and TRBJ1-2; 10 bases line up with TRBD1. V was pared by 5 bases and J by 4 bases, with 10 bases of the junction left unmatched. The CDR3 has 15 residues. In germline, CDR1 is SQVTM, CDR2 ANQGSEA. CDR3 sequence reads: CSVNRDRGHGYGYTF. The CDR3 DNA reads TGCAGCGTTAACCGAGACAGGGGGCACGGCTATGGCTACACCTTC.

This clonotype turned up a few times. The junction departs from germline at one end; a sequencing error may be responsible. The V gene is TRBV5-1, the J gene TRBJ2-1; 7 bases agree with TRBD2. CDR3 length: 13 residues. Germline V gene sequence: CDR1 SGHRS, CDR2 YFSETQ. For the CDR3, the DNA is TGCGCCAGCAGCTTGGAGGGCCAGCGGGGTTCCATCTTC. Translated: CASSLEGQRGSIF.

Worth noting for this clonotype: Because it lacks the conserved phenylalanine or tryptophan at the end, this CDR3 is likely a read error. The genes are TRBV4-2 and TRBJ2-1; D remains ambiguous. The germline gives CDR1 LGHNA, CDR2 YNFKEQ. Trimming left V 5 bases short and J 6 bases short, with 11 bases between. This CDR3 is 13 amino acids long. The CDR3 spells CASSSTVGNEQFI. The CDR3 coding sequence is TGTGCCAGCAGCTCAACAGTCGGCAATGAGCAGTTCATC.